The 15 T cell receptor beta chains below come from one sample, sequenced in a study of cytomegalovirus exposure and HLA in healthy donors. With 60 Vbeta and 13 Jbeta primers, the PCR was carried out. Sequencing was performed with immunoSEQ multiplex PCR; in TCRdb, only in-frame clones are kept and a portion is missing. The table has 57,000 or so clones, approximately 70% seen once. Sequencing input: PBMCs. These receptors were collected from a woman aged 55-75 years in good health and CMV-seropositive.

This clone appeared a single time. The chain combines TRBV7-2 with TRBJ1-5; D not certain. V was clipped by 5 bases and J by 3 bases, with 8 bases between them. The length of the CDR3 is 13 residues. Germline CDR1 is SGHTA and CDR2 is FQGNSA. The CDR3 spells CASSPQYNQPQHF. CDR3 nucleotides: TGTGCCAGCAGCCCACAATACAATCAGCCCCAGCATTTT.

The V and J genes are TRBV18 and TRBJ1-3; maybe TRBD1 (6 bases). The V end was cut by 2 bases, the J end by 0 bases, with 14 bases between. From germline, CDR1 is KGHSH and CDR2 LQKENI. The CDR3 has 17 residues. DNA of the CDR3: TGTGCCAGCTCACCAATGGAACAGGGTCACTCTGGAAACACCATATATTTT. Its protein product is CASSPMEQGHSGNTIYF.

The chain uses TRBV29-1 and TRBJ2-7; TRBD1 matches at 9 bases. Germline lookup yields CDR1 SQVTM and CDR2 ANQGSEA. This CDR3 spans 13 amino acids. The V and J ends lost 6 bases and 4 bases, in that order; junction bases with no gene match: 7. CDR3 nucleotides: TGCAGCGTGGCTGGACAGGGGAATTACGAGCAGTACTTC. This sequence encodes CSVAGQGNYEQYF.

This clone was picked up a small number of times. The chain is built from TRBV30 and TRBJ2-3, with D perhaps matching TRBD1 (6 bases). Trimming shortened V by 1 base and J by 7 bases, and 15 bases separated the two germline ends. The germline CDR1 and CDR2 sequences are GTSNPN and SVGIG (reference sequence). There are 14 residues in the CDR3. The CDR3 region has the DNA TGTGCCTGGAGTGCCCATTTACAGGGAAATACGCAGTATTTT. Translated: CAWSAHLQGNTQYF.

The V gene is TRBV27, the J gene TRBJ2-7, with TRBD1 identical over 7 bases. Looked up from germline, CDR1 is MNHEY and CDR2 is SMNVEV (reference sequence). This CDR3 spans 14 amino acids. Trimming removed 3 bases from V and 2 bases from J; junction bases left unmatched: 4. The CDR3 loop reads CASSFDRVPYEQYF. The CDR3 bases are TGTGCCAGCAGTTTCGACAGGGTTCCCTACGAGCAGTACTTC.

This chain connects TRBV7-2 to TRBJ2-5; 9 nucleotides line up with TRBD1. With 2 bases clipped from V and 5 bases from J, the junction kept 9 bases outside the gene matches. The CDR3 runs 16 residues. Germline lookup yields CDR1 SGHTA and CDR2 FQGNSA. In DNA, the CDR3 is TGTGCCAGCAGCTTACAGACCACAGGGGGCCCGGAGACCCAGTACTTC. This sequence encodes CASSLQTTGGPETQYF.

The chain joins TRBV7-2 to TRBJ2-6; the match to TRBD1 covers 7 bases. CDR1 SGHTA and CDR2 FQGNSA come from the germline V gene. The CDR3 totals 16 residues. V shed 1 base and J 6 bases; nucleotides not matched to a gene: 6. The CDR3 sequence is CASSLVSQGKANVLTF. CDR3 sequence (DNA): TGTGCCAGCAGCTTAGTATCACAGGGGAAGGCCAACGTCCTGACTTTC.

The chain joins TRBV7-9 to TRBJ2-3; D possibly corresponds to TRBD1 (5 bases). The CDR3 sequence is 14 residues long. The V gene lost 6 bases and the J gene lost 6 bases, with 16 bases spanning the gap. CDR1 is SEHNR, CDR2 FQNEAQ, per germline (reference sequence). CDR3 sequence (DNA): TGTGCCAGCAGAACAGATGGGGCATCGGATACGCAGTATTTT. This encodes CASRTDGASDTQYF.

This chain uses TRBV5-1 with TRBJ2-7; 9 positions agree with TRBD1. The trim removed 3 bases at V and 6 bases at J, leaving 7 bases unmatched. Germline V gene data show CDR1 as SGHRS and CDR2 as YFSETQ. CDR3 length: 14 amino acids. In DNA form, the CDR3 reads TGCGCCAGCAGCTCCCCGGGACAGGGATTCGAGCAGTACTTC. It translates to CASSSPGQGFEQYF.

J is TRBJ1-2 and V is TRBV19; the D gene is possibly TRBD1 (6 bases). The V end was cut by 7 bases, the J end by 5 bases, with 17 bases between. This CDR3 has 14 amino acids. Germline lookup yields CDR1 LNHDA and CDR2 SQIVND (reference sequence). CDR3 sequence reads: CASTEGTPTYGYTF. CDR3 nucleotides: TGTGCCAGTACCGAGGGGACACCTACATATGGCTACACCTTC. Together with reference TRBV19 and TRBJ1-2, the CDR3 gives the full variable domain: DGGITQSPKYLFRKEGQNVTLSCEQNLNHDAMYWYRQDPGQGLRLIYYSQIVNDFQKGDIAEGYSVSREKKESFPLTVTSAQKNPTAFYLCASTEGTPTYGYTFGSGTRLTVV.

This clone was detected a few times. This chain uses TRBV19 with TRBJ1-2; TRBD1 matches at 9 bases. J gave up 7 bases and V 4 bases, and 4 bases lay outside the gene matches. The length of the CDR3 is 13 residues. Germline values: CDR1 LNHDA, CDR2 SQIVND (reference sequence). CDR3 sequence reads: CASSNPQGAGYTF. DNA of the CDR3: TGTGCCAGTAGTAACCCACAGGGGGCTGGCTACACCTTC.

CDR3 bases: TGTGCCAGCAGCTCATTAGCGGGAACCTACAATGAGCAGTTCTTC. Encoded protein: CASSSLAGTYNEQFF. V and J are TRBV7-3 and TRBJ2-1; 8 positions agree with TRBD2. V was pared by 4 bases and J by 2 bases, with 4 bases of the junction left unmatched. This CDR3 has 15 residues. Germline lookup yields CDR1 SGHTA and CDR2 FQGTGA.

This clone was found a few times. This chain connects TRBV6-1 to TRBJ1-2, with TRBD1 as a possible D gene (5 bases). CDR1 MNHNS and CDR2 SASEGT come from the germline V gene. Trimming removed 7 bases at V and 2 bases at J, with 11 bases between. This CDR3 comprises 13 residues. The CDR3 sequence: CASTLTENYGYTF. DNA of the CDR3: TGTGCCAGCACCCTGACAGAGAACTATGGCTACACCTTC.

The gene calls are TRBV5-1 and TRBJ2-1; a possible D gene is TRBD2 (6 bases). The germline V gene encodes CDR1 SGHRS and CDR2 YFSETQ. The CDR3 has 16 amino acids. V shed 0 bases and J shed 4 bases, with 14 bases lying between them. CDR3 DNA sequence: TGCGCCAGCAGCTTGGCGTCGGGACTGAGGTACAATGAGCAGTTCTTC. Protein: CASSLASGLRYNEQFF.

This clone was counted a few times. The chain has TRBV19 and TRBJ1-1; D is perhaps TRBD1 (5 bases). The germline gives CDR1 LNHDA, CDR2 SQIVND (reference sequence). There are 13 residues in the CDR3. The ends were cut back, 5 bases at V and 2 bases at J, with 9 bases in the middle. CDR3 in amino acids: CASSETVNTEAFF. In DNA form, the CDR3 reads TGTGCCAGTAGTGAGACAGTTAACACTGAAGCTTTCTTT.